This TCR beta chain was sequenced during a study of cytomegalovirus exposure and HLA in healthy donors. Between the trimmed V and J ends, which lost 4 bases and 5 bases, there was a span of 18 bases. Germline CDR1 and CDR2: MDHEN and SYDVKM. The CDR3 covers 16 residues. The method was immunoSEQ multiplex PCR; TCRdb's version includes in-frame clones alone and lacks a portion of them. The table records about 220,000 clones, about 93% of them present only once. This clonotype was obtained from a woman aged 18-35 years in good health and CMV-seronegative. The V and J genes are TRBV28 and TRBJ1-5, with D tentatively TRBD1 (5 bases). The material sequenced was PBMCs. The CDR3 region is CASSSGSRGDYQPQHF. In DNA, the CDR3 is TGTGCCAGCAGTTCAGGTTCGCGGGGCGACTATCAGCCCCAGCATTTT.